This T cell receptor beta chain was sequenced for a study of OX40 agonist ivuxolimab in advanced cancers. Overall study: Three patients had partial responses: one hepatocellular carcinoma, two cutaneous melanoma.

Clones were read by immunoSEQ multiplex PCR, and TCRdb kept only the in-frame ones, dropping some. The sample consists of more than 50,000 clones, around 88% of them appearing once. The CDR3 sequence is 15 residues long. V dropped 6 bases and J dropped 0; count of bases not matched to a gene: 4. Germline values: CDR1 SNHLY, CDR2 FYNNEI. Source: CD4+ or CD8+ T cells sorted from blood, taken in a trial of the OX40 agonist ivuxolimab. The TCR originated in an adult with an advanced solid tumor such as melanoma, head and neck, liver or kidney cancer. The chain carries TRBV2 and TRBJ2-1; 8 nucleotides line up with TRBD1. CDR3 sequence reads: CASSLTGGSYNEQFF. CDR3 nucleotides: TGTGCCAGCAGCCTAACAGGGGGCTCCTACAATGAGCAGTTCTTC.